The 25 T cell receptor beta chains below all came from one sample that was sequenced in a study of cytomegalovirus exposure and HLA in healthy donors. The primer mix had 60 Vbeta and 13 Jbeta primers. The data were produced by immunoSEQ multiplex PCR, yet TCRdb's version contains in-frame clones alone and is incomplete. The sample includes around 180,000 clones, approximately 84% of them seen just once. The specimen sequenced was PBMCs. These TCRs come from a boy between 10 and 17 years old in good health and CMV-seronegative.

CDR3 residues: CASSGGVEKLFF. Here the CDR3 DNA reads TGTGCCAGCAGTGGGGGGGTTGAAAAACTGTTTTTT. This rearrangement joins TRBV25-1 to TRBJ1-4, with D maybe TRBD1 (5 bases). In germline, CDR1 is MGHDK, CDR2 SYGVNS. Trimming took off 4 bases at V and 7 bases at J, with 7 bases between the two ends. The length of the CDR3 is 12 residues.

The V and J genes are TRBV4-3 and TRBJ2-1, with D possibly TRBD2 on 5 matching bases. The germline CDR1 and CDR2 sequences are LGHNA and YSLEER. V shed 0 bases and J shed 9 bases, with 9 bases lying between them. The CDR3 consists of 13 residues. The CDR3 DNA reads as TGCGCCAGCAGCCAAGAGGTAGGAGGTGAGCAGTTCTTC. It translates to CASSQEVGGEQFF.

The CDR3 loop is CASSLVLLAGNEQFF. The CDR3 DNA reads TGCGCCAGCAGCTTGGTGTTACTAGCGGGCAATGAGCAGTTCTTC. The chain couples TRBV5-1 to TRBJ2-1; 9 bases match TRBD2. V dropped 0 bases and J dropped 6; count of bases not matched to a gene: 4. This CDR3 has 15 amino acids. Germline assignment: CDR1 SGHRS and CDR2 YFSETQ.

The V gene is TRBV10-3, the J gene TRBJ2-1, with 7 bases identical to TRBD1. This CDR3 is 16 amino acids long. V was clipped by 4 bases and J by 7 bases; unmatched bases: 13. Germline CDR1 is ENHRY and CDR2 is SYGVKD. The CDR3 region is CAISGQGKGSWNEQFF. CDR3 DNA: TGTGCCATCAGTGGACAGGGTAAGGGGAGTTGGAATGAGCAGTTCTTC.

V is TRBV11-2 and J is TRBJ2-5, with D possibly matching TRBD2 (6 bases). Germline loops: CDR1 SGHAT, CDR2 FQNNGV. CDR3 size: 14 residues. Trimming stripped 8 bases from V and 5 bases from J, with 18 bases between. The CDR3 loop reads CASARELSWETQYF. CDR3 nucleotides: TGTGCCAGCGCGCGGGAACTATCGTGGGAGACCCAGTACTTC.

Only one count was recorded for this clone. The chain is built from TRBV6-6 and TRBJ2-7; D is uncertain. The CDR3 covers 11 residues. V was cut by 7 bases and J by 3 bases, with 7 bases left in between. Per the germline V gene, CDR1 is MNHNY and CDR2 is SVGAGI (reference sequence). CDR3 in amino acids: CASTSYYEQYF. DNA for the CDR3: TGTGCCAGCACCAGTTACTACGAGCAGTACTTC.

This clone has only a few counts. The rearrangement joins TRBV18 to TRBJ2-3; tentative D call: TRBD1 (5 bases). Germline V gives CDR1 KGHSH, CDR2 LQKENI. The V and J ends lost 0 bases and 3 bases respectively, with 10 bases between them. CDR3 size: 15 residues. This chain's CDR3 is CASSPPWGGTDTQYF. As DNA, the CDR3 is TGTGCCAGCTCACCACCCTGGGGCGGAACAGATACGCAGTATTTT.

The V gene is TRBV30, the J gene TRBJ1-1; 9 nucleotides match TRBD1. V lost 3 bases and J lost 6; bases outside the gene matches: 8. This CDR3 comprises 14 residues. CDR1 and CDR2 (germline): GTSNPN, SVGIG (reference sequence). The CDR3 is CAWSTGQGFAEAFF. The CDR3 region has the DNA TGTGCCTGGAGCACGGGACAGGGCTTCGCTGAAGCTTTCTTT.

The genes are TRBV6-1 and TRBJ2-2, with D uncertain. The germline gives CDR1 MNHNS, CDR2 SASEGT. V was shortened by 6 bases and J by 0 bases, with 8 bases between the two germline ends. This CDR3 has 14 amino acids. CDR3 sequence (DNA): TGTGCCAGCAGACTGTCCGCGAACACCGGGGAGCTGTTTTTT. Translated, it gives CASRLSANTGELFF.

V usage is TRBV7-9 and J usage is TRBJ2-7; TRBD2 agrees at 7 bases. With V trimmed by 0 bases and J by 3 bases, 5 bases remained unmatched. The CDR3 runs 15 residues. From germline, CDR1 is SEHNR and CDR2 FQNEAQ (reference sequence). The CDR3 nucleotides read TGTGCCAGCAGCTTAGCGGCTAGCGGAAACTACGAGCAGTACTTC. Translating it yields CASSLAASGNYEQYF.

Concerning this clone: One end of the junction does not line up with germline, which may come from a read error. The CDR3 sequence is CASSRPTGNYGYPF. The CDR3 DNA reads TGTGCCAGCAGCCGACCTACAGGGAACTATGGCTACCCCTTC. The V gene is TRBV6-6, the J gene TRBJ1-2, with a tentative D call TRBD1 (6 bases). This CDR3 region has 14 residues. The germline gives CDR1 MNHNY, CDR2 SVGAGI (reference sequence).

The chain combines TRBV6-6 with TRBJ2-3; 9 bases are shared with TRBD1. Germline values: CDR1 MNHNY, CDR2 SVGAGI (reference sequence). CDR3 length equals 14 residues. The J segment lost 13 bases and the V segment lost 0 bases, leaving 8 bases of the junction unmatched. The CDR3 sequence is CASSYSKRDREKYF. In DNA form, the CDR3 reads TGTGCCAGCAGTTACTCGAAACGGGACAGGGAAAAGTATTTT.

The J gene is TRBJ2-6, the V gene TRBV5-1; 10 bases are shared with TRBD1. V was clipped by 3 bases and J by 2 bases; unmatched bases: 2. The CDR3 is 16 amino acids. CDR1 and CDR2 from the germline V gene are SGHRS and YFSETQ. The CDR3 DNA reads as TGCGCCAGCAGCTCGGGACAGGGGACTGGGGCCAACGTCCTGACTTTC. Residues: CASSSGQGTGANVLTF.

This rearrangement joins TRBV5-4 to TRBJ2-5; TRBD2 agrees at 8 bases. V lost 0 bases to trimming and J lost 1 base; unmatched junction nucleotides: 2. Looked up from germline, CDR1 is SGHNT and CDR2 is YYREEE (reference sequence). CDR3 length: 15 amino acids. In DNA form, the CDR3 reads TGTGCCAGCAGCTTGGCCCGGGGGGGCCAAGAGACCCAGTACTTC. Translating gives CASSLARGGQETQYF.

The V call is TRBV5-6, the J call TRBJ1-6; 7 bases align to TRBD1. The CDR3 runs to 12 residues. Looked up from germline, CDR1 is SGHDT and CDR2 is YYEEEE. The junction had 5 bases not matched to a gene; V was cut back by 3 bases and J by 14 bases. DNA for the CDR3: TGTGCCAGCAGCTACCGGACAGGCTCCCTCCACTTT. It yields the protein CASSYRTGSLHF.

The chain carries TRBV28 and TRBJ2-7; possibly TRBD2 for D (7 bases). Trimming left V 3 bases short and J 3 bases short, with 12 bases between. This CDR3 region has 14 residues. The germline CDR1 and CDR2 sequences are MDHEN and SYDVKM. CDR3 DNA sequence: TGTGCCAGCAGTTTCCAGAGGGGGGGCTACGAGCAGTACTTC. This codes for CASSFQRGGYEQYF.

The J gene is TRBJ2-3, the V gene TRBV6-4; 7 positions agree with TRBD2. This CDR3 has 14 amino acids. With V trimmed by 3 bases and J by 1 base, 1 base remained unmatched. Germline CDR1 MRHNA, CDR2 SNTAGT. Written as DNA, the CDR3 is TGTGCCAGCAGTGAGGGAGGGGGCACAGATACGCAGTATTTT. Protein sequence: CASSEGGGTDTQYF.

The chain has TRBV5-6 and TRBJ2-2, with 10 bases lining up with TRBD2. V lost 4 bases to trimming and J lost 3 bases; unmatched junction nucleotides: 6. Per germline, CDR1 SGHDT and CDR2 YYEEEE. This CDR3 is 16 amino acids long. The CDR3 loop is CASSVLAGGYTGELFF. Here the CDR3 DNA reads TGTGCCAGCAGCGTTTTAGCGGGAGGTTACACCGGGGAGCTGTTTTTT.

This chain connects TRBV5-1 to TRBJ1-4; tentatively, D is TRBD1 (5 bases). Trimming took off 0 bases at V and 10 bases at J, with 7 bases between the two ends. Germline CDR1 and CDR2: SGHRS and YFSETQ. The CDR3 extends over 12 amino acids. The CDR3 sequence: CASSLGGGKLFF. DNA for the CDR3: TGCGCCAGCAGCTTGGGGGGGGGAAAACTGTTTTTT.

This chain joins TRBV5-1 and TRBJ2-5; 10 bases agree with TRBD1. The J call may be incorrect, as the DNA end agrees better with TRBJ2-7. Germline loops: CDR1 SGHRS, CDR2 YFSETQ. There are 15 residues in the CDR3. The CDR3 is CASSSLGDRGDEQYF. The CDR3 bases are TGCGCCAGCAGCTCCCTGGGGGACAGGGGCGACGAGCAGTACTTC.

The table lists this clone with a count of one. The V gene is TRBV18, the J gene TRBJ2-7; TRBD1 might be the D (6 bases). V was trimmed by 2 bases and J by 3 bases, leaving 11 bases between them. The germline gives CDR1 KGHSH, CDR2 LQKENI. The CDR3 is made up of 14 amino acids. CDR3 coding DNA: TGTGCCAGCTCACCAGAGACAGGCCACTACGAGCAGTACTTC. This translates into CASSPETGHYEQYF.

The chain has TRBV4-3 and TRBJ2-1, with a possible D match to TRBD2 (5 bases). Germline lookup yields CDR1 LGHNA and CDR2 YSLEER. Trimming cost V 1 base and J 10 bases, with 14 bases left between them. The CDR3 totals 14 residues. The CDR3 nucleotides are TGCGCCAGCAGCCAAGGATTCGGGGATTACGAGCAGTTCTTC. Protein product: CASSQGFGDYEQFF.

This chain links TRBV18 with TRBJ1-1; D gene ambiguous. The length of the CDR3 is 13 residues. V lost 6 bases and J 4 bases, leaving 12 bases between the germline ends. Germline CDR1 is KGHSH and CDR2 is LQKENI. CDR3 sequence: CASSGEVGTEAFF. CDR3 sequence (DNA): TGTGCCAGCTCCGGGGAGGTTGGCACTGAAGCTTTCTTT.

The CDR3 reads CARKRTGTDLNTEAFF. The CDR3 DNA sequence: TGTGCCAGAAAAAGAACCGGGACAGACCTGAACACTGAAGCTTTCTTT. The rearrangement joins TRBV19 to TRBJ1-1; 7 nucleotides align to TRBD1. Germline assignment: CDR1 LNHDA and CDR2 SQIVND (reference sequence). This CDR3 spans 16 amino acids. V lost 9 bases to trimming and J lost 0 bases; unmatched junction nucleotides: 13.

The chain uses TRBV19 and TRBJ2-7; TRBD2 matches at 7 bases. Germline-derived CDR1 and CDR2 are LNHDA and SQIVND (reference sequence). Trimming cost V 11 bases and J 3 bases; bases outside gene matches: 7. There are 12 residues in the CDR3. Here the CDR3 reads CASRGRFYEQYF. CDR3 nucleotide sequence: TGTGCCTCTCGCGGGAGATTCTACGAGCAGTACTTC.